Each of the 28 T cell receptor beta chains below was sequenced from the same sample in a study of T cells after yellow fever vaccination. TCRdb fed the 5' RACE reads into MiXCR, producing one record per CDR3 protein. The sample records around 300,000 distinct CDR3 sequences, around 4.5% being singletons. Material: PBMCs, obtained 15 days after the yellow fever booster vaccination. Every receptor here comes from a man between 18 and 29 years old who received the YFV17D yellow fever vaccine.

This clonotype was recorded at least ten times. V gene TRBV12-3 or TRBV12-4 combines with J gene TRBJ2-5; D unresolved. This CDR3 contains 14 residues. V shed 1 base and J shed 4 bases, with 10 bases lying between them. CDR3 sequence (DNA): TGTGCCAGCAGTTTAGTAGGCCTGGGAGAGACCCAGTACTTC. As protein: CASSLVGLGETQYF.

This clonotype appeared many times. The chain employs TRBV4-1 and TRBJ1-5; possibly TRBD1 for D (6 bases). Per germline, CDR1 MGHRA and CDR2 YSYEKL. The CDR3 has 16 residues. V gave up 3 bases and J gave up 6 bases, with 18 bases separating them. Written as DNA, the CDR3 is TGCGCCAGCAGCCAGTTGACAGGAGGGGCAGGTCAGCCCCAGCATTTT. It is translated as CASSQLTGGAGQPQHF.

The chain has TRBV7-2 and TRBJ2-5; 7 positions agree with TRBD2. Germline-derived CDR1 and CDR2 are SGHTA and FQGNSA. V was clipped by 1 base and J by 4 bases; unmatched bases: 9. There are 16 residues in the CDR3. CDR3 loop: CASSLGGAGERETQYF. The CDR3 bases are TGTGCCAGCAGCTTAGGAGGCGCGGGGGAGAGAGAGACCCAGTACTTC.

This clonotype has only a few counts. This chain links TRBV5-1 with TRBJ2-1, with TRBD1 identical over 9 bases. The V gene end was trimmed by 4 bases and the J gene end by 12 bases; junction bases not matched to a gene: 5. The CDR3 sequence is 12 residues long. Germline V gene lookup returns CDR1 SGHRS and CDR2 YFSETQ. Here the CDR3 reads CASSITGGLQFF. CDR3 nucleotide sequence: TGCGCCAGCAGCATCACAGGGGGCTTGCAGTTCTTC.

This clonotype was seen repeatedly, ten times or more. The chain uses TRBV15 and TRBJ2-1; D is uncertain. Between the trimmed V and J ends, which lost 2 bases and 8 bases, there was a span of 10 bases. This CDR3 comprises 13 residues. Germline values: CDR1 LNHNV, CDR2 YYDKDF (reference sequence). The CDR3 protein is CATSRFPRHEQFF. The CDR3 coding sequence is TGTGCCACCAGCAGATTCCCCCGCCATGAGCAGTTCTTC.

This clonotype was seen at least ten times. The chain combines TRBV4-1 with TRBJ2-3, with TRBD1 as a possible D gene (6 bases). The CDR3 has 13 amino acids. Germline V CDR1 and CDR2: MGHRA, YSYEKL. Trimming took off 2 bases at V and 4 bases at J, with 7 bases between the two ends. CDR3 in amino acids: CASSQPGADTQYF. The CDR3 nucleotides read TGCGCCAGCAGCCAACCAGGGGCAGATACGCAGTATTTT.

The chain couples TRBV11-2 to TRBJ1-2; no clear D gene. The germline V gene encodes CDR1 SGHAT and CDR2 FQNNGV. V was shortened by 5 bases and J by 4 bases, with 11 bases between the two germline ends. This CDR3 is 13 amino acids long. CDR3 sequence reads: CASSKPNIYGYTF. The CDR3 nucleotides read TGTGCCAGCAGCAAACCTAATATCTATGGCTACACCTTC.

The chain employs TRBV5-1 and TRBJ1-2, with 8 bases aligning to TRBD1. There are 15 residues in the CDR3. Trimming took 3 bases from V and 2 from J; bases not matched to a gene: 6. CDR1 SGHRS and CDR2 YFSETQ come from the germline V gene. The CDR3 loop reads CASSSPGDRNYGYTF. The CDR3 DNA reads as TGCGCCAGCAGCTCGCCCGGGGACAGGAACTATGGCTACACCTTC. Looking up the rest from reference TRBV5-1 and TRBJ1-2 gives the full variable domain: KAGVTQTPRYLIKTRGQQVTLSCSPISGHRSVSWYQQTPGQGLQFLFEYFSETQRNKGNFPGRFSGRQFSNSRSEMNVSTLELGDSALYLCASSSPGDRNYGYTFGSGTRLTVV.

The rearrangement links TRBV20-1 to TRBJ1-3; 7 nucleotides line up with TRBD1. The V gene's germline CDR1 is DFQATT and CDR2 SNEGSKA (reference sequence). This CDR3 has 16 amino acids. J lost 0 bases, V lost 0 bases, and 5 bases had no gene match. The CDR3 DNA reads TGCAGTGCTAGAGATACAGCAGGGGGCTCTGGAAACACCATATATTTT. Protein product: CSARDTAGGSGNTIYF.

The chain links TRBV7-9 to TRBJ1-2; D remains unclear. The CDR3 totals 14 residues. The germline V and J ends were trimmed by 0 bases and 9 bases, with 14 bases remaining between them. Germline assignment: CDR1 SEHNR and CDR2 FQNEAQ (reference sequence). The CDR3: CASSLAEVTTRYTF. The CDR3 nucleotides read TGTGCCAGCAGCTTAGCGGAGGTAACGACGCGCTACACCTTC.

The chain carries TRBV12-3 or TRBV12-4 and TRBJ1-1; 7 positions match TRBD1. V lost 4 bases and J lost 5; bases outside the gene matches: 7. The CDR3 spans 14 residues. In DNA form, the CDR3 reads TGTGCCAGCAGTTGGCAGGGGGGAACTACTGAAGCTTTCTTT. It translates to CASSWQGGTTEAFF.

This clonotype was detected only a few times. The genes are TRBV13 and TRBJ2-7; D possibly corresponds to TRBD1 (6 bases). This CDR3 is 13 amino acids long. The V gene's germline CDR1 is PRHDT and CDR2 FYEKMQ (reference sequence). The V gene lost 4 bases and the J gene lost 1 base, with 8 bases spanning the gap. DNA for the CDR3: TGTGCCAGCAGCTCCGGGACATCCTACGAGCAGTACTTC. Translated: CASSSGTSYEQYF.

This clonotype was detected a few times. In DNA form, the CDR3 reads TGCAGTGCTAGCTTGGGGATTCCACATAGCCCCTACGAGCAGTACTTC. This translates into CSASLGIPHSPYEQYF. The chain is built from TRBV20-1 and TRBJ2-7; D gene unclear. In germline, CDR1 is DFQATT, CDR2 SNEGSKA (reference sequence). This CDR3 contains 16 residues. V was cut by 3 bases and J by 2 bases, with 20 bases left in between.

The chain couples TRBV7-2 to TRBJ1-2; TRBD1 matches 8 bases. From germline, CDR1 is SGHTA and CDR2 FQGNSA. After removal of 5 bases from V and 8 bases from J, the junction contained 16 bases not matched to a gene. The CDR3 extends over 16 amino acids. CDR3: CASSRNLLDRAGGYTF. The CDR3 DNA follows: TGTGCCAGCAGCCGGAACCTACTGGACAGGGCCGGAGGCTACACCTTC.

V usage is TRBV27 and J usage is TRBJ2-7; D call uncertain. The germline V gene has CDR1 MNHEY and CDR2 SMNVEV (reference sequence). V lost 4 bases and J lost 4, with 8 bases in between. The CDR3 length is 12 residues. The CDR3 is CASSSLGYEQYF. CDR3 sequence (DNA): TGTGCCAGCAGTTCCCTTGGATACGAGCAGTACTTC.

This clonotype was seen repeatedly, ten times or more. V gene TRBV3-1 combines with J gene TRBJ2-2; either TRBD1 or TRBD2 may fit D (5 bases each). In germline, CDR1 is LGHDT, CDR2 YNNKEL (reference sequence). There are 12 residues in the CDR3. Trimming shortened V by 4 bases and J by 8 bases, and 8 bases separated the two germline ends. The CDR3 spells CASSPGRGELFF. The CDR3 DNA sequence: TGTGCCAGCAGCCCGGGACGTGGGGAGCTGTTTTTT.

In its sample, this clonotype was seen a few times. The chain links TRBV12-3 or TRBV12-4 to TRBJ2-1; 9 bases align to TRBD1. This CDR3 has 13 residues. With 5 bases clipped from V and 15 bases from J, the junction kept 11 bases outside the gene matches. As DNA, the CDR3 is TGTGCCAGCAGTCCCGGGACAGGGTGGCAGGGGTTCTTC. It encodes CASSPGTGWQGFF.

This clonotype appeared many times. The J gene is TRBJ2-2, the V gene TRBV20-1; D not resolved. CDR1 and CDR2 from the germline V gene are DFQATT and SNEGSKA (reference sequence). Trimming left V 3 bases short and J 7 bases short, with 12 bases between. The CDR3 is 13 residues long. The CDR3 spells CSASNYVDGELFF. In DNA, the CDR3 is TGCAGTGCTAGTAACTATGTCGACGGGGAGCTGTTTTTT.

This clonotype appeared many times. The J gene is TRBJ1-1, the V gene TRBV20-1; TRBD1 might be the D (5 bases). This CDR3 has 14 amino acids. Germline V CDR1 and CDR2: DFQATT, SNEGSKA (reference sequence). In DNA form, the CDR3 reads TGCAGGATAGCCGGGGCCCACGCGGGCACTGAAGCTTTCTTT. Protein: CRIAGAHAGTEAFF.

V usage is TRBV7-3 and J usage is TRBJ2-7; TRBD1 agrees at 11 bases. Germline trimming cut 5 bases from V and 6 bases from J; bases unmatched to any gene: 6. The CDR3 is made up of 14 amino acids. CDR1 is SGHTA and CDR2 is FQGTGA in the germline V gene. CDR3 in amino acids: CASSRTGGASEQYF. CDR3 sequence (DNA): TGTGCCAGCAGCCGGACAGGGGGCGCATCCGAGCAGTACTTC. The entire variable domain, with the rest obtained from reference TRBV7-3 and TRBJ2-7, is as follows: GAGVSQTPSNKVTEKGKYVELRCDPISGHTALYWYRQSLGQGPEFLIYFQGTGAADDSGLPNDRFFAVRPEGSVSTLKIQRTERGDSAVYLCASSRTGGASEQYFGPGTRLTVT.

This clonotype was counted between two and nine times. The V gene is TRBV13, the J gene TRBJ2-3; no definite D call. This CDR3 is built from 16 residues. The ends were cut back, 0 bases at V and 0 bases at J, with 10 bases in the middle. CDR1 and CDR2 (germline): PRHDT, FYEKMQ (reference sequence). The CDR3 is CASSLGGLASTDTQYF. The CDR3 DNA sequence: TGTGCCAGCAGCTTAGGAGGTTTGGCTAGCACAGATACGCAGTATTTT.

This clonotype was seen ten or more times. The chain joins TRBV29-1 to TRBJ2-5, with 9 positions matching TRBD2. This CDR3 contains 13 residues. Germline values: CDR1 SQVTM, CDR2 ANQGSEA. V lost 4 bases to trimming and J lost 2 bases; unmatched junction nucleotides: 2. The CDR3 reads CSVVTSGQETQYF. The CDR3 region has the DNA TGCAGCGTTGTCACTAGCGGGCAAGAGACCCAGTACTTC.

This clonotype was seen only a few times. The chain employs TRBV7-3 and TRBJ1-1; D not resolved. The V and J ends lost 5 bases and 5 bases respectively, with 9 bases between them. The V gene's germline CDR1 is SGHTA and CDR2 FQGTGA. This CDR3 comprises 12 residues. CDR3 bases: TGTGCCAGCAGCACCACACGGACTGAAGCTTTCTTT. Its protein product is CASSTTRTEAFF.

This clonotype was counted many times. The chain joins TRBV6-2 or TRBV6-3 to TRBJ1-5; a possible D gene is TRBD1 (5 bases). V was shortened by 6 bases and J by 3 bases, with 12 bases between the two germline ends. Germline V gene lookup returns CDR1 MNHEY and CDR2 SVGEGT. This CDR3 region has 14 residues. CDR3 nucleotide sequence: TGTGCCAGCAGCGTGAGGGGATCCAATCAGCCCCAGCATTTT. As protein: CASSVRGSNQPQHF.

This clonotype came up many times. The chain combines TRBV5-1 with TRBJ2-7; 8 positions agree with TRBD1. This CDR3 region has 15 residues. CDR1 is SGHRS and CDR2 is YFSETQ in the germline V gene. The trim removed 6 bases at V and 8 bases at J, leaving 16 bases unmatched. DNA of the CDR3: TGCGCCAGCACCGAACAGGGGGGTCGAGGGATGCAGCAGTACGTC. Its translation is CASTEQGGRGMQQYV.

This clonotype was found many times. V is TRBV5-1 and J is TRBJ2-5; TRBD2 matches at 8 bases. The length of the CDR3 is 13 residues. The germline gives CDR1 SGHRS, CDR2 YFSETQ. V dropped 5 bases and J dropped 5; count of bases not matched to a gene: 5. Here the CDR3 DNA reads TGCGCCAGCAGGGGACTAGTAGACGAGACCCAGTACTTC. Translation: CASRGLVDETQYF.

This clonotype occurred many times. The chain links TRBV5-8 to TRBJ1-2; TRBD1 aligns across 8 bases. Germline loops: CDR1 SGHTS, CDR2 YDEGEE. Germline trimming cut 4 bases from V and 0 bases from J; bases unmatched to any gene: 17. The CDR3 spans 19 residues. CDR3 sequence: CASSPRLDRGRVANYGYTF. The DNA of the CDR3 is TGTGCCAGCAGCCCTAGACTCGACAGGGGCCGAGTTGCTAACTATGGCTACACCTTC.

This clonotype came up a few times. The V gene is TRBV5-6, the J gene TRBJ1-2; 8 positions match TRBD1. Germline V CDR1 and CDR2: SGHDT, YYEEEE. J lost 12 bases, V lost 2 bases, and 6 bases had no gene match. CDR3 length: 12 amino acids. In DNA, the CDR3 is TGTGCCAGCAGCTTAAGGACAGGGTGGAACACCTTC. Its translation: CASSLRTGWNTF.